One and the same sample provided the 3 T cell receptor beta chains below, sequenced in a study of identical twins. From the 5' RACE reads, TCRdb called clonotypes with MiXCR, one entry per CDR3 protein. The profile shows approximately 700,000 distinct CDR3 sequences, 15% to 20% of them singletons. The same data also contributed to another study, on T cells expressing NK-cell markers.

The specimen was PBMCs. These receptors originate from a woman under 30 in good health.

This clonotype has only a few counts. The chain combines TRBV5-1 with TRBJ1-1; D unclear. V lost 5 bases, J lost 0 bases, and 11 bases lay in between. The germline gives CDR1 SGHRS, CDR2 YFSETQ. The length of the CDR3 is 14 residues. The CDR3 reads CASSHGPMNTEAFF. The CDR3 nucleotides read TGCGCCAGCAGTCATGGACCGATGAACACTGAAGCTTTCTTT.

Regarding this clonotype: The junction differs from germline at one of its ends, possibly a read error. This chain links TRBV28 with TRBJ2-3, with a possible D match to TRBD2 (5 bases). This CDR3 contains 12 residues. Germline loops: CDR1 MDHEN, CDR2 SYDVKM. CDR3: CASSSPAEASRF. The CDR3 DNA sequence: TGTGCCAGCAGTTCTCCAGCGGAGGCTTCGCGTTTT.

This clonotype was seen a handful of times. The chain joins TRBV12-3 or TRBV12-4 to TRBJ2-2, with 7 bases aligning to TRBD1. V shed 5 bases, J shed 5 bases, and the junction held 5 bases outside the gene matches. The CDR3 totals 14 residues. The CDR3 region is CASSIRGQTGELFF. The DNA for the CDR3 is TGTGCCAGCAGTATTAGGGGGCAAACCGGGGAGCTGTTTTTT.